The clone carrying this TCR beta chain was counted only a few times. How the authors handled the data: From reference gene primer amplification, estimates of nucleated cell counts were derived. Here immunoSEQ multiplex PCR was the method, and the copy in TCRdb shows in-frame clones only, minus some. V, J and clone size are those of that table, while D and trimming were read from the DNA. The sample contains under 200,000 clones, around 90% of which appear only once. The sample is drawn from a study of blood T cell repertoires in COVID-19. Across the study: Some COVID-19 samples were acute and others convalescent; all came from the United States, Italy and Spain. PBMCs, B-cell-depleted T cells, or T cells were the source of the cDNA or gDNA that made up the material.

This CDR3 has 15 amino acids. CDR1 and CDR2 (germline): SGHKS, YYEKEE (reference sequence). V was cut by 4 bases and J by 2 bases, with 13 bases left in between. This receptor was obtained from a man in his fifties or sixties who had recovered from COVID-19. Sequenced: peripheral blood. This chain uses TRBV5-5 with TRBJ1-3; a weak D match, TRBD1 (6 bases). CDR3 coding DNA: TGTGCCAGCAGCCCCGCCGGGACAACTGGAAACACCATATATTTT. Its protein is CASSPAGTTGNTIYF.